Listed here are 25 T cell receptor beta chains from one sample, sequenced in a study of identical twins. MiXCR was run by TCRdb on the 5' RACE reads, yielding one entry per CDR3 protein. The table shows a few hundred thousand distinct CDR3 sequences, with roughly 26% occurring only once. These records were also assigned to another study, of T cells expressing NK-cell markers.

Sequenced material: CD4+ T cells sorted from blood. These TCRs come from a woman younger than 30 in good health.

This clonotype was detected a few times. This CDR3 reads CSTTPRGSWETQYF. The CDR3 DNA reads as TGCAGTACCACCCCCAGGGGGTCTTGGGAGACCCAGTACTTC. This chain links TRBV20-1 with TRBJ2-5, with 7 bases identical to TRBD1. Germline values: CDR1 DFQATT, CDR2 SNEGSKA (reference sequence). This CDR3 has 14 amino acids. The trim removed 8 bases at V and 5 bases at J, leaving 14 bases unmatched.

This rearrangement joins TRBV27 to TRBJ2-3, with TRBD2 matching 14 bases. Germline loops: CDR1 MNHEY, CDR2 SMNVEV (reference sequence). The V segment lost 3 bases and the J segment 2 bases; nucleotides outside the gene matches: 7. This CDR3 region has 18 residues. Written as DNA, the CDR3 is TGTGCCAGCAGTTTCTCTGGGACTAGCGGGAGTTACACAGATACGCAGTATTTT. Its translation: CASSFSGTSGSYTDTQYF.

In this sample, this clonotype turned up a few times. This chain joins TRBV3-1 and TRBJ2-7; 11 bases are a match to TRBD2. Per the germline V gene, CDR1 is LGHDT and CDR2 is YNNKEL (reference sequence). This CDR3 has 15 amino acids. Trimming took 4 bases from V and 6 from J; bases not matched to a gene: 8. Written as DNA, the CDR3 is TGTGCCAGCAGCCGGCCGGGACTAGCGGTATCCGAGCAGTACTTC. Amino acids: CASSRPGLAVSEQYF.

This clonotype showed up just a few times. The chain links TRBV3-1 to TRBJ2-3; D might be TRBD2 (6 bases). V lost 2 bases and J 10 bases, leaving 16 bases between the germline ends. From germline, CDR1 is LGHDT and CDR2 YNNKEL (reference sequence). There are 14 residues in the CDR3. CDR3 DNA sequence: TGTGCCAGCAGCCAAAAACCTGGGGACTTAGCGCAGTATTTT. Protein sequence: CASSQKPGDLAQYF.

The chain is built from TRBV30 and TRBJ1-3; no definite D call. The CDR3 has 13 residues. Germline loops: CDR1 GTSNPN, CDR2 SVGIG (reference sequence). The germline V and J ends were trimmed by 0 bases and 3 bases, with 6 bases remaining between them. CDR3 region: CAWSVSRGNTIYF. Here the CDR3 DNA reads TGTGCCTGGAGTGTTTCACGTGGAAACACCATATATTTT. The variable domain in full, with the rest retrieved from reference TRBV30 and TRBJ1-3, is SQTIHQWPATLVQPVGSPLSLECTVEGTSNPNLYWYRQAAGRGLQLLFYSVGIGQISSEVPQNLSASRPQDRQFILSSKKLLLSDSGFYLCAWSVSRGNTIYFGEGSWLTVV.

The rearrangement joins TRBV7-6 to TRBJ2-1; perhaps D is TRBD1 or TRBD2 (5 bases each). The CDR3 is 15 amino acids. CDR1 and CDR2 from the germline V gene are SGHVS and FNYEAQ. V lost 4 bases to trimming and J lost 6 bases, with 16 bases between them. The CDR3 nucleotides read TGTGCCAGCAGCTCAGCCGGGGCTTTGGGCAATGAGCAGTTCTTC. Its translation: CASSSAGALGNEQFF.

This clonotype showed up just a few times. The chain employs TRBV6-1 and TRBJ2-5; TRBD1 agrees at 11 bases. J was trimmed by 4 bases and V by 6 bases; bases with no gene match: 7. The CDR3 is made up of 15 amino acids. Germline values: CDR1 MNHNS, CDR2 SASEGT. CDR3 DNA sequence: TGTGCCAGCAGGACGGGACAGGGGGTCGGAGAGACCCAGTACTTC. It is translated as CASRTGQGVGETQYF.

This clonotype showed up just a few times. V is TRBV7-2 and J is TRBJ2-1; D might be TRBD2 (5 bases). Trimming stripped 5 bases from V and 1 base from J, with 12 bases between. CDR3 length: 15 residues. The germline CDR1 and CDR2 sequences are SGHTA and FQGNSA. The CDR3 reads CASSPEGGSYNEQFF. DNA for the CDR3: TGTGCCAGCAGCCCCGAGGGTGGATCCTACAATGAGCAGTTCTTC.

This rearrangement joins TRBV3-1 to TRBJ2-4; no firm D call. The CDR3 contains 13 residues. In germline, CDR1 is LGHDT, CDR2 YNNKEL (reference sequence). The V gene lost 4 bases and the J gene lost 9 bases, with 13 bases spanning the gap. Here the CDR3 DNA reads TGTGCCAGCAGCCCTAAGCTCCAAGGCATTCAGTACTTC. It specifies CASSPKLQGIQYF. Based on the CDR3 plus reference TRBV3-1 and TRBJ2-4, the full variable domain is DTAVSQTPKYLVTQMGNDKSIKCEQNLGHDTMYWYKQDSKKFLKIMFSYNNKELIINETVPNRFSPKSPDKAHLNLHINSLELGDSAVYFCASSPKLQGIQYFGAGTRLSVL.

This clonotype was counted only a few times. CDR3 DNA: TGTGCCAGCAGTTACTCCTCGCGGGAGGGTTACGAGCAGTACTTC. It yields the protein CASSYSSREGYEQYF. The genes are TRBV6-2 or TRBV6-3 and TRBJ2-7; TRBD2 matches at 9 bases. With V trimmed by 0 bases and J by 4 bases, 4 bases remained unmatched. CDR1 and CDR2 (germline): MNHEY, SVGEGT. The CDR3 has 15 residues.

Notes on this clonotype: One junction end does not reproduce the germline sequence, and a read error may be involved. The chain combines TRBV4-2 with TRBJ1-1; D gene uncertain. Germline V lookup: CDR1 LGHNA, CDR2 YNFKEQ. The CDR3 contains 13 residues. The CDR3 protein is CAISPGRLGEAFF. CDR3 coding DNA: TGTGCCATCAGCCCCGGGCGCCTCGGCGAAGCTTTCTTT.

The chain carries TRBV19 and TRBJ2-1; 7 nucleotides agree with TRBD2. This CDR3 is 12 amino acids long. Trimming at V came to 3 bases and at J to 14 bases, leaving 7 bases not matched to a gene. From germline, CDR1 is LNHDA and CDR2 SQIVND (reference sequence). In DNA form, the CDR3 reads TGTGCCAGTAGTATTTTACGGGGGGAGGAGTTCTTC. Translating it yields CASSILRGEEFF. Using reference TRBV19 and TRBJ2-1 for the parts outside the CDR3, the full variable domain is DGGITQSPKYLFRKEGQNVTLSCEQNLNHDAMYWYRQDPGQGLRLIYYSQIVNDFQKGDIAEGYSVSREKKESFPLTVTSAQKNPTAFYLCASSILRGEEFFGPGTRLTVL.

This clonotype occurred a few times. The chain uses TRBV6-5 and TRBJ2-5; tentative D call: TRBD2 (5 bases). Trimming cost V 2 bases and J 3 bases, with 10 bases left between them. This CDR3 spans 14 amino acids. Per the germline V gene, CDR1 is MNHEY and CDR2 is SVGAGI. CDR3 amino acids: CASSYGLAEETQYF. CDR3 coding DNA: TGTGCCAGCAGTTACGGACTCGCAGAAGAGACCCAGTACTTC.

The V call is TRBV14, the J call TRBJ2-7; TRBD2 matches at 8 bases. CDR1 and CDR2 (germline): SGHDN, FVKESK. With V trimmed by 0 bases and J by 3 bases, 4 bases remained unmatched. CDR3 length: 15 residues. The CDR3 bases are TGTGCCAGCAGCCAAGACTTTAGCGGGATCTACGAGCAGTACTTC. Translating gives CASSQDFSGIYEQYF.

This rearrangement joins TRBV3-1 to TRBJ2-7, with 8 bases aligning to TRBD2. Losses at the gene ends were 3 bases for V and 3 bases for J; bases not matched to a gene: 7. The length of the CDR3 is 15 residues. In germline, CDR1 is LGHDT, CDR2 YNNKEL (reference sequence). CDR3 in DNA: TGTGCCAGCAGCCATTTCGCCCTAGCGGGCTACGAGCAGTACTTC. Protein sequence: CASSHFALAGYEQYF.

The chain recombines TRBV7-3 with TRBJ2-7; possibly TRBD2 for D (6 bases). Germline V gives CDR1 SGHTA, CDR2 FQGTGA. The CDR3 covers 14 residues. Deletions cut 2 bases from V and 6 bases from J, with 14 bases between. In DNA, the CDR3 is TGTGCCAGCAGCTTAGGCGGGGACGTTCCCGAGCAGTACTTC. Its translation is CASSLGGDVPEQYF. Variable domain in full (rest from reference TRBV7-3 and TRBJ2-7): GAGVSQTPSNKVTEKGKYVELRCDPISGHTALYWYRQSLGQGPEFLIYFQGTGAADDSGLPNDRFFAVRPEGSVSTLKIQRTERGDSAVYLCASSLGGDVPEQYFGPGTRLTVT.

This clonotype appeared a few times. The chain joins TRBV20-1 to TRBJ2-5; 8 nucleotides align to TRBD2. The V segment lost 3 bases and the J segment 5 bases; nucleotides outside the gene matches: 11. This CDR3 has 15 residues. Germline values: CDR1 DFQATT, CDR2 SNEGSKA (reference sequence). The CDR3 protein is CSASDTSGTGETQYF. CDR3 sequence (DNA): TGCAGTGCTAGCGATACTAGCGGCACCGGGGAGACCCAGTACTTC.

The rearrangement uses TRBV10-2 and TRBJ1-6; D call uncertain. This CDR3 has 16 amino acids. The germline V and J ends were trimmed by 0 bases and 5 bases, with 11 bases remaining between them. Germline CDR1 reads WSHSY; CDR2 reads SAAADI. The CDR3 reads CASSESTGQNNSPLHF. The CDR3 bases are TGCGCCAGCAGTGAGTCGACCGGTCAGAATAATTCACCCCTCCACTTT.

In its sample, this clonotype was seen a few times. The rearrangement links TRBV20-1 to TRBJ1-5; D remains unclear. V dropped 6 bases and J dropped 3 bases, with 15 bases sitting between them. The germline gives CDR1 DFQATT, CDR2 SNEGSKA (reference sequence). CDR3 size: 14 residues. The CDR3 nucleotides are TGCAGTGCCGCGATCGGACCACCCAATCAGCCCCAGCATTTT. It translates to CSAAIGPPNQPQHF.

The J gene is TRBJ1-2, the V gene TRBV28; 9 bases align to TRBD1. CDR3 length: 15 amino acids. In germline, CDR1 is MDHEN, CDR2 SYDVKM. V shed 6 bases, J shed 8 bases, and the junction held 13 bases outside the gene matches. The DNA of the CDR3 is TGTGCCAGCAGGCCTGCGGGACAGGGTTATCGCGGCTACACCTTC. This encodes CASRPAGQGYRGYTF.

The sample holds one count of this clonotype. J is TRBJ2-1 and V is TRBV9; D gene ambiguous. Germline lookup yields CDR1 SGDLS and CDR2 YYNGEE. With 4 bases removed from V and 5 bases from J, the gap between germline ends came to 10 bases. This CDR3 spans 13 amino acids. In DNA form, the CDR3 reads TGTGCCAGCAGCTCCCGGGTCAACAATGAGCAGTTCTTC. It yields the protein CASSSRVNNEQFF.

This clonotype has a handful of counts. CDR3 residues: CASSVVDGSNTEAFF. The DNA of the CDR3 is TGTGCCAGCAGCGTAGTAGACGGTTCGAACACTGAAGCTTTCTTT. V gene TRBV9 combines with J gene TRBJ1-1; D unresolved. CDR3 length equals 15 residues. V was shortened by 0 bases and J by 1 base, with 10 bases between the two germline ends. Germline V gives CDR1 SGDLS, CDR2 YYNGEE.

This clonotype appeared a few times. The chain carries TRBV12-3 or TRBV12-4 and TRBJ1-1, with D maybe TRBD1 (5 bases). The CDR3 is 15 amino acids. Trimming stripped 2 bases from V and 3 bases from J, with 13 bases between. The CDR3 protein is CASSLLSRVDTEAFF. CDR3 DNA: TGTGCCAGCAGTTTATTGTCCAGGGTAGACACTGAAGCTTTCTTT.

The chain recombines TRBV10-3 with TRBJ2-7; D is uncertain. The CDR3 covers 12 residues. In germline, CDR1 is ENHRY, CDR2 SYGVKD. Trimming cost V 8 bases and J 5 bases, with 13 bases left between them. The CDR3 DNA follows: TGTGCCATCTTGCGGCTCGGCGACGAGCAGTACTTC. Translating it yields CAILRLGDEQYF.

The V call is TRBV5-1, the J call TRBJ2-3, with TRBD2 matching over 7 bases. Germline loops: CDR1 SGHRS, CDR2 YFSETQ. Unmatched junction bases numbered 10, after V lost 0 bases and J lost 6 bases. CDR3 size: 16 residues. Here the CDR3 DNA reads TGCGCCAGCAGCTTGGGCCCCGGACTAGTTGGGGATACGCAGTATTTT. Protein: CASSLGPGLVGDTQYF. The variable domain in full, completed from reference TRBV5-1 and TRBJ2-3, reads KAGVTQTPRYLIKTRGQQVTLSCSPISGHRSVSWYQQTPGQGLQFLFEYFSETQRNKGNFPGRFSGRQFSNSRSEMNVSTLELGDSALYLCASSLGPGLVGDTQYFGPGTRLTVL.